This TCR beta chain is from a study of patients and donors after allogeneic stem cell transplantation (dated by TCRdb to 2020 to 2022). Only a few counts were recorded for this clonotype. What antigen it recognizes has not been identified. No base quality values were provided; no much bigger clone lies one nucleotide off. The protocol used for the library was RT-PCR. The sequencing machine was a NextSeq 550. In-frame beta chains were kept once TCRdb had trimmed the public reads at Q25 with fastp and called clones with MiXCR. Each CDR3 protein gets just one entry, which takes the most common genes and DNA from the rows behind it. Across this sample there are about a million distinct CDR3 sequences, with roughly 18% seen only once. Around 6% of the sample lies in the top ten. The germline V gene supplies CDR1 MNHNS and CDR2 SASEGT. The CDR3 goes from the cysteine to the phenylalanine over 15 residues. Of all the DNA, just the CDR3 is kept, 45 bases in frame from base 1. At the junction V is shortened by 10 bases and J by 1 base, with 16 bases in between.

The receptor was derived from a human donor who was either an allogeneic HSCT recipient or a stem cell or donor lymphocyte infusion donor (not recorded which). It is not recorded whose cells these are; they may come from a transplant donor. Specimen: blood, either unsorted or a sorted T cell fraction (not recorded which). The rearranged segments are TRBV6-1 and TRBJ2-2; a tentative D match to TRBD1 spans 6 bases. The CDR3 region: CATTRGSKNTGELFF. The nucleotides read TGTGCCACTACGAGGGGGTCGAAGAACACCGGGGAGCTGTTTTTT.